Following are 29 T cell receptor beta chains from one sample sequenced in a study of shared clonotypes between healthy human individuals. Naivety among CD8 cells was defined by CD45RO negativity and positive CCR7 selection, thereby excluding terminally differentiated effector memory CD45RA+ cells. Using immunoSEQ multiplex PCR, the repertoire was profiled, and TCRdb retains in-frame clones only, with some absent. The data hold a few million clones, with approximately 92% observed a single time. The specimen sequenced was naive CD8+ T cells from PBMCs. The receptors were gathered from a man between 18 and 35 years old in good health. Some clones in this sample may be carry-over from other donors' samples.

V is TRBV15 and J is TRBJ2-1; possible D gene TRBD2, 6 bases. The ends were cut back, 2 bases at V and 2 bases at J, with 13 bases in the middle. Germline V gives CDR1 LNHNV, CDR2 YYDKDF (reference sequence). The CDR3 is 16 residues long. The CDR3 coding sequence is TGTGCCACCAGCAGACCTGGCGGGACTCCCTACAATGAGCAGTTCTTC. This translates into CATSRPGGTPYNEQFF. Variable domain in full (rest from reference TRBV15 and TRBJ2-1): DAMVIQNPRYQVTQFGKPVTLSCSQTLNHNVMYWYQQKSSQAPKLLFHYYDKDFNNEADTPDNFQSRRPNTSFCFLDIRSPGLGDTAMYLCATSRPGGTPYNEQFFGPGTRLTVL.

This chain links TRBV27 with TRBJ2-3; 8 bases fit TRBD2. The ends lost 0 bases at V and 6 bases at J; junction bases unmatched: 11. Germline V lookup: CDR1 MNHEY, CDR2 SMNVEV (reference sequence). The length of the CDR3 is 17 residues. CDR3 sequence (DNA): TGTGCCAGCAGTTTATCTCGTCGGGAGGGCCTGTTGGATACGCAGTATTTT. It specifies CASSLSRREGLLDTQYF.

The chain carries TRBV6-1 and TRBJ2-7; D is possibly TRBD2 (5 bases). CDR3 size: 15 residues. Germline assignment: CDR1 MNHNS and CDR2 SASEGT. Trimming removed 1 base from V and 0 bases from J, with 10 bases in between. For the CDR3, the DNA is TGTGCCAGCAGTGAAGATACGGGGAGCTCCTACGAGCAGTACTTC. Its protein is CASSEDTGSSYEQYF.

V usage is TRBV11-2 and J usage is TRBJ1-1, with D unclear. Trimming left V 5 bases short and J 5 bases short, with 12 bases between. This CDR3 region has 13 residues. Germline-derived CDR1 and CDR2 are SGHAT and FQNNGV. This chain's CDR3 is CASSPALLTEAFF. The CDR3 DNA follows: TGTGCCAGCAGCCCCGCCCTCTTGACTGAAGCTTTCTTT.

This chain uses TRBV7-9 with TRBJ2-7; maybe TRBD1 (7 bases). Germline assignment: CDR1 SEHNR and CDR2 FQNEAQ (reference sequence). There are 13 residues in the CDR3. Between the trimmed V and J ends, which lost 5 bases and 7 bases, there was a span of 15 bases. This chain's CDR3 is CASSAGGSSEQYF. CDR3 sequence (DNA): TGTGCCAGCAGCGCAGGGGGGTCTTCTGAGCAGTACTTC.

The J gene is TRBJ1-1, the V gene TRBV6-5; 8 nucleotides agree with TRBD1. Germline lookup yields CDR1 MNHEY and CDR2 SVGAGI. V was pared by 5 bases and J by 7 bases, with 3 bases of the junction left unmatched. The CDR3 runs to 12 residues. For the CDR3, the DNA is TGTGCCAGCAGTCTAGACAGGGGTGAAGCTTTCTTT. Protein: CASSLDRGEAFF.

The genes are TRBV6-5 and TRBJ1-1, with D tentatively TRBD1 (5 bases). Trimming cost V 8 bases and J 9 bases, with 10 bases left between them. CDR3 length: 10 amino acids. From germline, CDR1 is MNHEY and CDR2 SVGAGI. In nucleotides, the CDR3 is TGTGCCAGCCTGGAGGGGCAAGCTTTCTTT. This translates into CASLEGQAFF.

The chain joins TRBV28 to TRBJ1-2; D unclear. Deletions cut 2 bases from V and 0 bases from J, with 16 bases between. The CDR3 runs 17 residues. The germline V gene encodes CDR1 MDHEN and CDR2 SYDVKM. CDR3 amino acids: CASSLLGSDPANYGYTF. CDR3 in DNA: TGTGCCAGCAGTTTACTCGGCAGCGACCCAGCTAACTATGGCTACACCTTC.

The V gene is TRBV7-8, the J gene TRBJ2-1, with a possible D match to TRBD1 (6 bases). V lost 6 bases and J 0 bases, leaving 18 bases between the germline ends. The CDR3 consists of 17 residues. Germline lookup yields CDR1 SGHVS and CDR2 FQNEAQ. The CDR3 coding sequence is TGTGCCAGCAGTTACCCGACTGACAGGAACTCCTACAATGAGCAGTTCTTC. Its protein product is CASSYPTDRNSYNEQFF.

This chain links TRBV7-9 with TRBJ2-7; 8 positions match TRBD2. The junction had 17 bases not matched to a gene; V was cut back by 5 bases and J by 5 bases. Per the germline V gene, CDR1 is SEHNR and CDR2 is FQNEAQ (reference sequence). The CDR3 totals 17 residues. This CDR3 is CASSRANGGARSDEQYF. CDR3 nucleotides: TGTGCCAGCAGCCGTGCCAACGGGGGGGCGCGGTCCGACGAGCAGTACTTC.

Concerning this clone: Within the sample, other DNA sequences also encode this same CDR3. The chain carries TRBV7-9 and TRBJ1-5; 9 bases are a match to TRBD1. Germline V lookup: CDR1 SEHNR, CDR2 FQNEAQ (reference sequence). CDR3 length equals 14 residues. After removal of 4 bases from V and 4 bases from J, the junction contained 2 bases not matched to a gene. The chain's CDR3 is CASSSDRGNQPQHF. The CDR3, as DNA: TGTGCCAGCAGCTCCGACAGGGGGAATCAGCCCCAGCATTTT.

In regard to this clone: In the same sample, other DNA sequences code for this CDR3. This sequence joins TRBV30 and TRBJ1-2; the D is unclear. Germline assignment: CDR1 GTSNPN and CDR2 SVGIG (reference sequence). CDR3 length: 13 amino acids. V shed 0 bases and J shed 4 bases, with 9 bases lying between them. CDR3 DNA: TGTGCCTGGAGTGTAGCCGGAGGCTATGGCTACACCTTC. Encoded protein: CAWSVAGGYGYTF. The full variable domain, its missing parts supplied by reference TRBV30 and TRBJ1-2, is SQTIHQWPATLVQPVGSPLSLECTVEGTSNPNLYWYRQAAGRGLQLLFYSVGIGQISSEVPQNLSASRPQDRQFILSSKKLLLSDSGFYLCAWSVAGGYGYTFGSGTRLTVV.

This clone was recorded only once. CDR3 sequence: CASSLAGASSYEQYF. In DNA, the CDR3 is TGTGCCAGCAGCTTAGCCGGGGCGAGCTCCTACGAGCAGTACTTC. The chain joins TRBV11-2 to TRBJ2-7; tentatively, D is TRBD1 or TRBD2 (5 bases each). Germline CDR1 reads SGHAT; CDR2 reads FQNNGV. The CDR3 covers 15 residues. The germline V and J ends were trimmed by 1 base and 0 bases, with 10 bases remaining between them.

The rearrangement links TRBV7-9 to TRBJ2-7; 8 bases line up with TRBD2. Per the germline V gene, CDR1 is SEHNR and CDR2 is FQNEAQ (reference sequence). V lost 7 bases to trimming and J lost 2 bases; unmatched junction nucleotides: 19. The CDR3 sequence is 18 residues long. The CDR3 loop is CASTSYNYGREDAYEQYF. The CDR3 coding sequence is TGTGCCAGCACCTCTTACAACTACGGGCGGGAGGATGCCTACGAGCAGTACTTC.

The chain combines TRBV6-1 with TRBJ2-7, with TRBD1 matching over 7 bases. CDR3 length: 14 residues. Germline V gene sequence: CDR1 MNHNS, CDR2 SASEGT. V shed 6 bases, J shed 0 bases, and the junction held 5 bases outside the gene matches. CDR3 loop: CASRDRRSSYEQYF. CDR3 nucleotide sequence: TGTGCCAGCAGGGACAGGCGGAGCTCCTACGAGCAGTACTTC.

The gene calls are TRBV11-2 and TRBJ1-2, with 9 bases aligning to TRBD1. From germline, CDR1 is SGHAT and CDR2 FQNNGV. J was trimmed by 3 bases and V by 8 bases; bases with no gene match: 13. The CDR3 consists of 16 residues. CDR3 nucleotides: TGTGCCAGCGGCACCCTACAGGGGGCGAAAGACTATGGCTACACCTTC. Amino acid sequence: CASGTLQGAKDYGYTF.

The chain joins TRBV28 to TRBJ1-2, with D possibly TRBD1 on 5 matching bases. This CDR3 is 13 amino acids long. Trimming cost V 5 bases and J 7 bases, with 14 bases left between them. Germline-derived CDR1 and CDR2 are MDHEN and SYDVKM. The CDR3 coding sequence is TGTGCCAGCAGTCAGTACGGGGGGTCTGGCTACACCTTC. This translates into CASSQYGGSGYTF.

V is TRBV5-1 and J is TRBJ2-5; D is perhaps TRBD2 (6 bases). The CDR3 covers 13 residues. Germline V gene data show CDR1 as SGHRS and CDR2 as YFSETQ. Trimming shortened V by 4 bases and J by 5 bases, and 12 bases separated the two germline ends. The CDR3 reads CASSPGLRETQYF. CDR3 nucleotide sequence: TGCGCCAGCAGCCCTGGACTACGGGAGACCCAGTACTTC.

V gene TRBV4-3 combines with J gene TRBJ2-1, with 8 bases that match TRBD2. The CDR3 extends over 16 amino acids. V lost 4 bases to trimming and J lost 10 bases; unmatched junction nucleotides: 15. Germline V gene sequence: CDR1 LGHNA, CDR2 YSLEER. CDR3 region: CASSPHAGGENGEQFF. The CDR3 DNA reads TGCGCCAGCAGCCCGCATGCGGGGGGCGAAAATGGAGAGCAGTTCTTC.

A note on this clone: Other DNA variants within this sample encode the same CDR3. V usage is TRBV11-2 and J usage is TRBJ2-3, with D possibly TRBD2 on 6 matching bases. Between the trimmed V and J ends, which lost 5 bases and 8 bases, there was a span of 11 bases. Germline-derived CDR1 and CDR2 are SGHAT and FQNNGV. The CDR3 runs to 12 residues. Written as DNA, the CDR3 is TGTGCCAGCAGCCGACGGGGAGGTACGCAGTATTTT. Protein product: CASSRRGGTQYF.

This chain joins TRBV6-5 and TRBJ2-7; TRBD1 is a possible D gene (5 bases). Germline lookup yields CDR1 MNHEY and CDR2 SVGAGI. Trimming removed 3 bases from V and 0 bases from J, with 15 bases in between. This CDR3 comprises 16 residues. This chain's CDR3 is CASSYRALGASYEQYF. The CDR3 DNA reads TGTGCCAGCAGTTATCGAGCCTTAGGGGCCTCCTACGAGCAGTACTTC.

The chain uses TRBV7-9 and TRBJ2-4; weak D call: TRBD1 (6 bases). Germline values: CDR1 SEHNR, CDR2 FQNEAQ (reference sequence). V lost 4 bases, J lost 0 bases, and 10 bases lay in between. The CDR3 extends over 15 amino acids. The CDR3 region has the DNA TGTGCCAGCAGCTCCCCAGGGGTAGCCAAAAACATTCAGTACTTC. It is translated as CASSSPGVAKNIQYF.

The chain joins TRBV5-6 to TRBJ2-3, with TRBD2 matching over 7 bases. The CDR3 loop spans 14 amino acids. The V segment lost 4 bases and the J segment 3 bases; nucleotides outside the gene matches: 5. The germline CDR1 and CDR2 sequences are SGHDT and YYEEEE. The CDR3 DNA is TGTGCCAGCAGCCTGGGGGGGATAACAGATACGCAGTATTTT. Its translation: CASSLGGITDTQYF.

There are a few counts of this clone. The V and J genes are TRBV7-9 and TRBJ1-1, with D uncertain. V shed 7 bases and J shed 10 bases, with 19 bases lying between them. Germline V gene data show CDR1 as SEHNR and CDR2 as FQNEAQ (reference sequence). This CDR3 is built from 13 residues. CDR3 nucleotide sequence: TGTGCCAGCATCGCTGAGACCGGACGGGGAGCTTTCTTT. Protein: CASIAETGRGAFF.

The gene calls are TRBV30 and TRBJ2-7; D assignment may be TRBD1 or TRBD2 (5 bases each). Germline loops: CDR1 GTSNPN, CDR2 SVGIG (reference sequence). The CDR3 totals 14 residues. Trimming left V 5 bases short and J 6 bases short, with 20 bases between. In DNA form, the CDR3 reads TGTGCCTGGCACCAAGGGGACCCCCGGCTCGAGCAGTACTTC. Protein sequence: CAWHQGDPRLEQYF.

The CDR3 region has the DNA TGTGCCAGCAGCTTCATAACCCCGCGGGAGCAGTTCTTC. This codes for CASSFITPREQFF. The chain is built from TRBV7-2 and TRBJ2-1, with D unresolved. The V gene's germline CDR1 is SGHTA and CDR2 FQGNSA. The CDR3 is 13 residues long. V lost 3 bases and J 10 bases, leaving 13 bases between the germline ends.

This clone appeared once. The chain combines TRBV11-2 with TRBJ2-2; D might be TRBD1 (6 bases). Germline V gene sequence: CDR1 SGHAT, CDR2 FQNNGV. The CDR3 has 14 residues. V lost 1 base, J lost 6 bases, and 9 bases lay in between. The CDR3 bases are TGTGCCAGCAGCTTAGTAGGGGGTTCCGGGGAGCTGTTTTTT. Translation gives CASSLVGGSGELFF. Drawing the rest from reference TRBV11-2 and TRBJ2-2, the complete variable domain is EAGVAQSPRYKIIEKRQSVAFWCNPISGHATLYWYQQILGQGPKLLIQFQNNGVVDDSQLPKDRFSAERLKGVDSTLKIQPAKLEDSAVYLCASSLVGGSGELFFGEGSRLTVL.

The chain's CDR3 is CASIPGLAGVDEQFF. CDR3 nucleotides: TGTGCCAGCATTCCAGGACTAGCGGGAGTGGATGAGCAGTTCTTC. The J gene is TRBJ2-1, the V gene TRBV6-1, with TRBD2 matching over 13 bases. CDR1 is MNHNS, CDR2 SASEGT, per germline. The CDR3 sequence is 15 residues long. Unmatched junction bases numbered 8, after V lost 7 bases and J lost 8 bases.

V and J are TRBV27 and TRBJ2-7; tentatively, D is TRBD1 (6 bases). CDR3 size: 13 residues. Germline CDR1 reads MNHEY; CDR2 reads SMNVEV (reference sequence). The V gene lost 5 bases and the J gene lost 1 base, with 9 bases spanning the gap. This CDR3 is CASSITGSYEQYF. DNA of the CDR3: TGTGCCAGCAGTATAACAGGGTCCTACGAGCAGTACTTC.